This TCR beta chain was sequenced for a study of CD8 T cells in Susac syndrome. An input of about 0.5 to 1 ug of RNA was subjected to reverse transcription using random hexamers. With immunoSEQ multiplex PCR, TCR beta CDR3 was amplified across 54 Vbeta and 13 Jbeta. TCRdb re-analysed the immunoSEQ multiplex PCR reads in MiXCR, keeping a single row per CDR3 protein. The sample consists of 150,000 to 200,000 distinct CDR3 sequences, around 96% of them appearing once. Deletions cut 3 bases from V and 2 bases from J, with 11 bases between. The CDR3 is 14 amino acids. Germline V gene sequence: CDR1 MDHEN, CDR2 SYDVKM. Turning to this clonotype: Its antigen is unidentified.

High-throughput TCR beta sequencing covered peripheral CD8+ and CD4+ T cells. In contrast to the negatively isolated CD8+ and CD4+ T cells, TEMRA cells were FACS-enriched. General study points: The authors acknowledged that their TCR sequencing and HLA analysis involved a relatively small number of individuals.

The chain has TRBV28 and TRBJ2-7; no clear D. The sequenced sample consisted of CD4+ T cells from PBMCs. This receptor was identified in a human donor in good health. The CDR3 loop reads CASSLVLSAYEQYF. The CDR3 DNA reads as TGTGCCAGCAGTTTGGTGCTAAGCGCCTACGAGCAGTACTTC. The entire variable domain, with the rest obtained from reference TRBV28 and TRBJ2-7, is as follows: DVKVTQSSRYLVKRTGEKVFLECVQDMDHENMFWYRQDPGLGLRLIYFSYDVKMKEKGDIPEGYSVSREKKERFSLILESASTNQTSMYLCASSLVLSAYEQYFGPGTRLTVT.